The 32 T cell receptor beta chains listed next were all sequenced from one sample in a study of spatial heterogeneity in lung cancer. TCRdb re-called the 5' RACE reads through MiXCR, storing one row per CDR3 protein. The sample lists 20,000 or so distinct CDR3 sequences; 3% to 3.5% were seen once. Time point described: sample taken at primary tumor resection. The sequencing here drew on PBMCs, taken at surgery. The source is a female donor with early-stage non-small cell lung cancer.

There are many counts of this clonotype. The chain couples TRBV12-3 or TRBV12-4 to TRBJ2-1, with 12 bases aligning to TRBD2. After removal of 6 bases from V and 1 base from J, the junction contained 4 bases not matched to a gene. The CDR3 consists of 16 residues. CDR3 sequence (DNA): TGTGCCAGCAGGACTAGCGGGAGTCGGTCCTACAATGAGCAGTTCTTC. Translating it yields CASRTSGSRSYNEQFF.

There are many counts of this clonotype. The chain couples TRBV27 to TRBJ2-1; D is perhaps TRBD1 or TRBD2 (5 bases each). V was pared by 5 bases and J by 3 bases, with 14 bases between. The germline CDR1 and CDR2 sequences are MNHEY and SMNVEV (reference sequence). CDR3 length: 15 residues. CDR3 nucleotides: TGTGCCAGCAGTCCCCGGGACGGCTTCTACAATGAGCAGTTCTTC. It translates to CASSPRDGFYNEQFF.

This clonotype was found many times. The V and J genes are TRBV20-1 and TRBJ2-5, with no clear D. The germline gives CDR1 DFQATT, CDR2 SNEGSKA (reference sequence). V gave up 4 bases and J gave up 4 bases, with 13 bases separating them. The CDR3 sequence is 13 residues long. The CDR3 coding sequence is TGCAGTGCTAAAATTTGGTCCGGAGAGACCCAGTACTTC. Its protein is CSAKIWSGETQYF.

This clonotype was counted ten times or more. V is TRBV7-6 and J is TRBJ2-7, with a weak D call TRBD2 (5 bases). CDR1 and CDR2 (germline): SGHVS, FNYEAQ. This CDR3 is 13 amino acids long. V was clipped by 5 bases and J by 6 bases, with 14 bases between them. The CDR3 nucleotides read TGTGCCAGCAGCCCTCGCGCCGGAGGCGAGCAGTACTTC. Translating it yields CASSPRAGGEQYF.

This clonotype was counted many times. The chain carries TRBV29-1 and TRBJ2-5, with 10 bases lining up with TRBD1. The CDR3 has 14 amino acids. J gave up 5 bases and V 1 base, and 4 bases lay outside the gene matches. The germline CDR1 and CDR2 sequences are SQVTM and ANQGSEA. The CDR3 nucleotides read TGCAGCGTTGAAGGGACAGGGGGTTTGGAGACCCAGTACTTC. It encodes CSVEGTGGLETQYF.

This clonotype came up many times. The chain has TRBV28 and TRBJ1-2, with D unresolved. Between the trimmed V and J ends, which lost 1 base and 4 bases, there was a span of 13 bases. Germline CDR1 and CDR2: MDHEN and SYDVKM. The CDR3 is made up of 15 amino acids. In nucleotides, the CDR3 is TGTGCCAGCAGTTTATCGGGCGGAGTTGGCTATGGCTACACCTTC. It encodes CASSLSGGVGYGYTF.

There are many counts of this clonotype. The CDR3 sequence is CAWSQEILRLAFF. The CDR3 DNA reads as TGTGCCTGGAGCCAAGAGATACTAAGGCTAGCTTTCTTT. This chain connects TRBV30 to TRBJ1-1; no definite D call. The germline V and J ends were trimmed by 3 bases and 10 bases, with 18 bases remaining between them. Germline assignment: CDR1 GTSNPN and CDR2 SVGIG (reference sequence). The CDR3 sequence is 13 residues long.

This clonotype was recorded at least ten times. This rearrangement joins TRBV29-1 to TRBJ1-1; D call uncertain. Germline V gives CDR1 SQVTM, CDR2 ANQGSEA. This CDR3 is 12 amino acids long. Trimming left V 4 bases short and J 1 base short, with 7 bases between. CDR3 residues: CSVGRSNTEAFF. CDR3 sequence (DNA): TGCAGCGTTGGGCGGTCGAACACTGAAGCTTTCTTT.

The chain recombines TRBV7-2 with TRBJ2-7; D ambiguous. There are 14 residues in the CDR3. Germline V CDR1 and CDR2: SGHTA, FQGNSA. Trimming removed 1 base at V and 4 bases at J, with 11 bases between. As DNA, the CDR3 is TGTGCCAGCAGCTTAGTCTGGCAGGCGTACGAGCAGTACTTC. Amino acid sequence: CASSLVWQAYEQYF.

This chain uses TRBV19 with TRBJ1-5, with D possibly matching TRBD1 (5 bases). V was clipped by 11 bases and J by 4 bases, with 15 bases between them. CDR3 length equals 13 residues. The germline CDR1 and CDR2 sequences are LNHDA and SQIVND (reference sequence). The DNA of the CDR3 is TGTGCCTCATGGGCAGGGTGGAATCAGCCCCAGCATTTT. The encoded protein is CASWAGWNQPQHF.

This clonotype has a handful of counts. The chain links TRBV20-1 to TRBJ2-5; D possibly matches TRBD1 or TRBD2 (5 bases each). The germline gives CDR1 DFQATT, CDR2 SNEGSKA (reference sequence). Trimming removed 3 bases from V and 2 bases from J, with 13 bases in between. The CDR3 has 14 amino acids. CDR3 protein: CSASGEGYQETQYF. CDR3 coding DNA: TGCAGTGCTAGTGGAGAGGGGTATCAAGAGACCCAGTACTTC.

This clonotype has at least ten counts. This sequence joins TRBV7-3 and TRBJ2-3, with 14 bases aligning to TRBD2. The CDR3 consists of 20 residues. Per germline, CDR1 SGHTA and CDR2 FQGTGA. Losses at the gene ends were 5 bases for V and 1 base for J; bases not matched to a gene: 14. CDR3 sequence reads: CASSRGTSGSWRTGTDTQYF. DNA for the CDR3: TGTGCCAGCAGCCGCGGGACTAGCGGGAGCTGGAGGACGGGCACAGATACGCAGTATTTT.

This clonotype was counted at least ten times. The chain links TRBV24-1 to TRBJ2-1; 10 bases are a match to TRBD1. The CDR3 totals 15 residues. Germline CDR1 reads KGHDR; CDR2 reads SFDVKD. The J segment lost 8 bases and the V segment lost 4 bases, leaving 7 bases of the junction unmatched. The DNA of the CDR3 is TGTGCCACCAGTGAGGTGGACAGGGGGTGGGATGAGCAGTTCTTC. Translated, it gives CATSEVDRGWDEQFF.

This sequence joins TRBV19 and TRBJ2-1; TRBD2 matches at 10 bases. Germline lookup yields CDR1 LNHDA and CDR2 SQIVND (reference sequence). The V gene end was trimmed by 5 bases and the J gene end by 3 bases; junction bases not matched to a gene: 10. CDR3 length: 17 residues. The CDR3 DNA follows: TGTGCCAGTAGTTCTAGACTAGCGGGTACGCTCTACAATGAGCAGTTCTTC. It yields the protein CASSSRLAGTLYNEQFF.

This clonotype was seen repeatedly, ten times or more. The chain joins TRBV3-1 to TRBJ1-2, with D tentatively TRBD1 (6 bases). This CDR3 has 14 residues. Trimming took 5 bases from V and 4 from J, leaving 14 bases between them. Germline V gene sequence: CDR1 LGHDT, CDR2 YNNKEL (reference sequence). CDR3 loop: CASSLPGQFYGYTF. As DNA, the CDR3 is TGTGCCAGCAGCTTACCCGGACAGTTCTATGGCTACACCTTC.

This clonotype was seen many times. The V and J genes are TRBV5-1 and TRBJ1-1; D remains ambiguous. Germline V gives CDR1 SGHRS, CDR2 YFSETQ. The CDR3 loop spans 13 amino acids. Trimming left V 0 bases short and J 9 bases short, with 12 bases between. The CDR3 sequence: CASSLEEATKAFF. The CDR3 DNA is TGCGCCAGCAGCTTGGAGGAGGCTACTAAAGCTTTCTTT.

This clonotype has a count of ten or more. CDR3 amino acids: CASSLETDYGYTF. CDR3 in DNA: TGTGCCAGCAGCTTGGAGACAGACTATGGCTACACCTTC. The chain uses TRBV7-9 and TRBJ1-2; a weak D match, TRBD1 (5 bases). The V end lost 3 bases, the J end lost 3 bases, and 8 bases lay between the germline ends. The CDR3 covers 13 residues. Germline values: CDR1 SEHNR, CDR2 FQNEAQ (reference sequence).

There are many counts of this clonotype. The CDR3 protein is CASSPSGSYEQYF. DNA for the CDR3: TGCGCCAGCAGCCCTAGCGGGAGCTACGAGCAGTACTTC. This sequence joins TRBV5-1 and TRBJ2-7, with 10 bases fitting TRBD2. The trim removed 4 bases at V and 3 bases at J, leaving 1 base unmatched. Germline V gene data show CDR1 as SGHRS and CDR2 as YFSETQ. The CDR3 is 13 amino acids. The variable domain in full, with the rest retrieved from reference TRBV5-1 and TRBJ2-7, is KAGVTQTPRYLIKTRGQQVTLSCSPISGHRSVSWYQQTPGQGLQFLFEYFSETQRNKGNFPGRFSGRQFSNSRSEMNVSTLELGDSALYLCASSPSGSYEQYFGPGTRLTVT.

Ten or more counts support this clonotype. V gene TRBV10-2 combines with J gene TRBJ1-1; D gene uncertain. Germline CDR1 WSHSY, CDR2 SAAADI. V was pared by 3 bases and J by 0 bases, with 11 bases between. This CDR3 has 15 amino acids. The DNA of the CDR3 is TGCGCCAGCAGTGAACAGCTCTTTATGAACACTGAAGCTTTCTTT. This codes for CASSEQLFMNTEAFF.

This clonotype has at least ten counts. The V call is TRBV25-1, the J call TRBJ2-3; the D is unclear. The CDR3 loop spans 11 amino acids. CDR1 and CDR2 (germline): MGHDK, SYGVNS. V lost 6 bases and J lost 5, with 6 bases in between. Here the CDR3 reads CASSQQDTQYF. The CDR3 DNA follows: TGTGCCAGCAGCCAACAAGATACGCAGTATTTT. Full variable domain (missing parts from reference TRBV25-1 and TRBJ2-3): EADIYQTPRYLVIGTGKKITLECSQTMGHDKMYWYQQDPGMELHLIHYSYGVNSTEKGDLSSESTVSRIRTEHFPLTLESARPSHTSQYLCASSQQDTQYFGPGTRLTVL.

At least ten counts were recorded for this clonotype. The gene calls are TRBV4-2 and TRBJ2-7; D gene ambiguous. The ends were cut back, 0 bases at V and 0 bases at J, with 6 bases in the middle. Germline V CDR1 and CDR2: LGHNA, YNFKEQ. The CDR3 contains 14 residues. DNA for the CDR3: TGTGCCAGCAGCCAAGATTCGGGCTCCTACGAGCAGTACTTC. Translated: CASSQDSGSYEQYF.

This clonotype was detected a few times. The chain uses TRBV11-2 and TRBJ2-1; possible D gene TRBD2, 6 bases. Trimming removed 5 bases at V and 1 base at J, with 12 bases between. The CDR3 is 15 amino acids. Germline V gene data show CDR1 as SGHAT and CDR2 as FQNNGV. In DNA, the CDR3 is TGTGCCAGCAGCATAATAGCGGAGTCCTACAATGAGCAGTTCTTC. Translated, it gives CASSIIAESYNEQFF.

This clonotype was seen more than once but under ten times. V is TRBV7-2 and J is TRBJ2-1; possible D gene TRBD2, 6 bases. This CDR3 is 22 amino acids long. Trimming took 1 base from V and 5 from J, leaving 33 bases between them. From germline, CDR1 is SGHTA and CDR2 FQGNSA. CDR3: CASSLVLGVGTFGGTFHNEQFF. As DNA, the CDR3 is TGTGCCAGCAGCTTAGTATTGGGAGTCGGGACCTTTGGGGGGACCTTTCACAATGAGCAGTTCTTC.

This clonotype came up a few times. This chain links TRBV7-8 with TRBJ1-5, with D perhaps matching TRBD1 (6 bases). The CDR3 loop spans 16 amino acids. V was clipped by 1 base and J by 6 bases, with 16 bases between them. Germline assignment: CDR1 SGHVS and CDR2 FQNEAQ. CDR3 region: CASSLVGRGAGQPQHF. CDR3 DNA sequence: TGTGCCAGCAGCTTAGTTGGTAGGGGGGCCGGTCAGCCCCAGCATTTT.

This chain links TRBV12-3 or TRBV12-4 with TRBJ2-2; D is perhaps TRBD2 (6 bases). The CDR3 has 15 residues. V was clipped by 6 bases and J by 1 base, with 12 bases between them. The CDR3 DNA reads as TGTGCCAGCAGGTCGGGACTCTGGAACACCGGGGAGCTGTTTTTT. It yields the protein CASRSGLWNTGELFF.

This clonotype was seen many times. This sequence joins TRBV18 and TRBJ1-5, with TRBD1 matching 8 bases. After removal of 3 bases from V and 4 bases from J, the junction contained 5 bases not matched to a gene. Germline V gene sequence: CDR1 KGHSH, CDR2 LQKENI. The CDR3 loop spans 15 amino acids. The CDR3 loop is CASSPRTGLNQPQHF. The CDR3 DNA sequence: TGTGCCAGCTCACCTAGGACAGGGCTGAATCAGCCCCAGCATTTT. Looking up the rest from reference TRBV18 and TRBJ1-5 gives the full variable domain: NAGVMQNPRHLVRRRGQEARLRCSPMKGHSHVYWYRQLPEEGLKFMVYLQKENIIDESGMPKERFSAEFPKEGPSILRIQQVVRGDSAAYFCASSPRTGLNQPQHFGDGTRLSIL.

This clonotype was observed many times. The chain links TRBV7-8 to TRBJ2-7, with 9 bases identical to TRBD1. Germline CDR1 is SGHVS and CDR2 is FQNEAQ. Germline trimming cut 10 bases from V and 4 bases from J; bases unmatched to any gene: 8. There are 13 residues in the CDR3. In DNA form, the CDR3 reads TGTGCCATCCCACCGGGACAGGGTTACGAGCAGTACTTC. Its translation: CAIPPGQGYEQYF. Using reference TRBV7-8 and TRBJ2-7 for the parts outside the CDR3, the full variable domain is GAGVSQSPRYKVAKRGQDVALRCDPISGHVSLFWYQQALGQGPEFLTYFQNEAQLDKSGLPSDRFFAERPEGSVSTLKIQRTQQEDSAVYLCAIPPGQGYEQYFGPGTRLTVT.

This clonotype was counted at least ten times. The rearrangement uses TRBV12-3 or TRBV12-4 and TRBJ2-2; the D gene is possibly TRBD2 (5 bases). The V end lost 8 bases, the J end lost 1 base, and 14 bases lay between the germline ends. This CDR3 comprises 15 residues. The CDR3 sequence: CASWAARENTGELFF. The CDR3 region has the DNA TGTGCCAGCTGGGCCGCGAGGGAGAACACCGGGGAGCTGTTTTTT.

This clonotype was found many times. The chain couples TRBV28 to TRBJ2-3, with 12 nucleotides matching TRBD2. Looked up from germline, CDR1 is MDHEN and CDR2 is SYDVKM. V dropped 4 bases and J dropped 2; count of bases not matched to a gene: 10. The CDR3 has 18 residues. CDR3 nucleotides: TGTGCCAGCAGTTCCTCCTTCCGACTAGCGGGAGACACAGATACGCAGTATTTT. Protein sequence: CASSSSFRLAGDTDTQYF.

This clonotype came up many times. The rearrangement uses TRBV5-1 and TRBJ2-5, with D unclear. Germline CDR1 is SGHRS and CDR2 is YFSETQ. V lost 1 base and J 3 bases, leaving 7 bases between the germline ends. This CDR3 spans 13 amino acids. The CDR3 loop is CASSLTPEETQYF. The DNA of the CDR3 is TGCGCCAGCAGCTTGACCCCTGAAGAGACCCAGTACTTC.

This clonotype was counted many times. The chain couples TRBV24-1 to TRBJ2-2; the D gene could be TRBD1 or TRBD2 (5 bases each). Germline lookup yields CDR1 KGHDR and CDR2 SFDVKD. The CDR3 is 15 residues long. V lost 4 bases and J lost 2, with 10 bases in between. The DNA for the CDR3 is TGTGCCACCAGTGAAACCGGGGCCAACACCGGGGAGCTGTTTTTT. It yields the protein CATSETGANTGELFF.

This clonotype showed up many times. CDR3 sequence reads: CASSSMTALETQYF. The CDR3 bases are TGTGCCAGCAGCTCGATGACTGCCCTGGAGACCCAGTACTTC. The rearrangement uses TRBV11-2 and TRBJ2-5; D not certain. Germline CDR1 reads SGHAT; CDR2 reads FQNNGV. The CDR3 consists of 14 residues. V was clipped by 4 bases and J by 5 bases, with 14 bases between them.